This T cell receptor (beta chain) was identified during a study of radiation and T cells in renal cell carcinoma. Sequencing used immunoSEQ multiplex PCR; TCRdb keeps in-frame clones, though not all of them. Among 100,000 to 150,000 clones listed, 85% to 90% were seen once. The CDR3 sequence is 15 residues long. Trimming pared 0 bases from V and 4 bases from J, leaving 12 bases between. Per germline, CDR1 SGHNT and CDR2 YYREEE (reference sequence). The time point was: blood 2 weeks post-SBRT. Specified treatment: 15 Gy SBRT to primary tumor, nephrectomy 4 weeks later. After SBRT, blood was collected at 2 and 4 weeks, plus baseline. Study-level results: In blood, top tumor clones expanded by 2 weeks, shrinking by 4. Without pretreatment biopsies, baseline tumor clonotype presence was undetermined.

As to this clone: The antigen is undetermined.

The source material was blood, sampled from a patient whose treatment included radiotherapy and nephrectomy. The V gene is TRBV5-4, the J gene TRBJ2-3; perhaps TRBD2 as D (6 bases). The receptor comes from a woman aged 70-85 years with renal cell carcinoma. The CDR3 region is CASSLGLESSDTQYF. For the CDR3, the DNA is TGTGCCAGCAGCTTGGGACTAGAATCATCAGATACGCAGTATTTT.